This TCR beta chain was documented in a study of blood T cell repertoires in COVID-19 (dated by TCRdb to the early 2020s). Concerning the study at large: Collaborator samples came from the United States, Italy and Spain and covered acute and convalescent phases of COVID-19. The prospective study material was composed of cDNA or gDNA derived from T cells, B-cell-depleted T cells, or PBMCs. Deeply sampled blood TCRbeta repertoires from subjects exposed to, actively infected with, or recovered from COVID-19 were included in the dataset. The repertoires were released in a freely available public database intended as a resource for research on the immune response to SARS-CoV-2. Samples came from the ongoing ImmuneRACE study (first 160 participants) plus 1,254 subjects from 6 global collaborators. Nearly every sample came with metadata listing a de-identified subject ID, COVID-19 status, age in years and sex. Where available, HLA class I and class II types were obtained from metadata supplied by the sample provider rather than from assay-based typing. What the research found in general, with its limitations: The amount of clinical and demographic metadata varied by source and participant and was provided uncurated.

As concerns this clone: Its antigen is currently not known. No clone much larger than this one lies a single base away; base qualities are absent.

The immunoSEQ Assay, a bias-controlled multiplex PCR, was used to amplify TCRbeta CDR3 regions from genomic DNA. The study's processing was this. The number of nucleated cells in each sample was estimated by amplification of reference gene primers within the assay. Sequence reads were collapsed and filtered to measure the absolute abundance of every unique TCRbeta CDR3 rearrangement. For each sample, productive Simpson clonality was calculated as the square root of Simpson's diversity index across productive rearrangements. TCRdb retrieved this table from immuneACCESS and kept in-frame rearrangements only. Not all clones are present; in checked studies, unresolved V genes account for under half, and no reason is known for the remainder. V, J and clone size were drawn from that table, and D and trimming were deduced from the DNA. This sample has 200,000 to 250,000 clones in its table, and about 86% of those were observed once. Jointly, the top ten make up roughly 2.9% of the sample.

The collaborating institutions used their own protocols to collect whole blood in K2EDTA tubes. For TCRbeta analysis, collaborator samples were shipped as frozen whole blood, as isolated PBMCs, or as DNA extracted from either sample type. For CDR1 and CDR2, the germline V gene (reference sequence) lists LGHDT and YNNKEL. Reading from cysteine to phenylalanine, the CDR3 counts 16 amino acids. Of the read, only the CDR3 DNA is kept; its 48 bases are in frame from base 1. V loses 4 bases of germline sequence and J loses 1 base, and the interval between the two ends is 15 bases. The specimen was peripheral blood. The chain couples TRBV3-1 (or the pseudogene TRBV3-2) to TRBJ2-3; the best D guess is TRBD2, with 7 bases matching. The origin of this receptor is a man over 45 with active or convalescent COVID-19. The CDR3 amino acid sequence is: CASSLRGGVRTDTQYF. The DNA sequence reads TGTGCCAGCAGCCTCCGAGGGGGGGTTCGCACAGATACGCAGTATTTT.